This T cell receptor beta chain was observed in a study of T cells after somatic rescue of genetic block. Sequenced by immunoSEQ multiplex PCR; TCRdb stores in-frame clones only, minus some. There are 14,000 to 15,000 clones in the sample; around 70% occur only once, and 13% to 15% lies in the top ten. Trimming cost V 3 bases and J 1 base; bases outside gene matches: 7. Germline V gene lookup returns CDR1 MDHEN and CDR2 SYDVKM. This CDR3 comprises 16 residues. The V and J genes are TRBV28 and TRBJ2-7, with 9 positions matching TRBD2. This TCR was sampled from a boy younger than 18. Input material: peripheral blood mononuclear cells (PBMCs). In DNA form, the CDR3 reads TGTGCCAGCAGTTTCATTAGCGGGAGAGTTTCCTACGAGCAGTACTTC. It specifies CASSFISGRVSYEQYF.